The rows below give T cell receptor beta chains drawn from one sample of a study of identical twins. TCRdb reanalysed the 5' RACE reads using MiXCR and keeps one entry per CDR3 protein. The table shows hundreds of thousands of distinct CDR3 sequences, with less than 7% occurring only once. Sequencing was done on a sample of naive T cells sorted from blood. These receptors were obtained from a man aged 18 to 35 in good health. The CDR3 runs from the conserved cysteine through the conserved F or W. Each record gives: CDR3 length, V gene, D gene, clone size, J gene, CDR3 protein, CDR3 DNA. A D gene is named only where the DNA matches it firmly. A clone size is listed for some rows: how often the clone was seen (once, few, many), or a class if it is expanded.

14	TRBV11-2	NA	many	TRBJ2-1	CASSHGQRYNEQFF	TGTGCCAGCAGCCACGGGCAGCGCTACAATGAGCAGTTCTTC
13	TRBV9	NA	few	TRBJ2-3	CASSVVSRDTQYF	TGTGCCAGCAGCGTAGTATCTCGGGATACGCAGTATTTT
15	TRBV6-1	TRBD2	few	TRBJ2-5	CASHPGGRIGETQYF	TGTGCCAGTCATCCGGGGGGGCGGATAGGCGAGACCCAGTACTTC
15	TRBV25-1	NA	NA	TRBJ2-5	CASSELGVSGETQYF	TGTGCCAGCAGTGAATTGGGGGTGAGCGGAGAGACCCAGTACTTC
13	TRBV29-1	TRBD2	many	TRBJ2-1	CSAVLAGGGEQFF	TGCAGCGCCGTACTAGCGGGAGGAGGTGAGCAGTTCTTC
18	TRBV27	TRBD2	few	TRBJ2-1	CASSSGRGTSGSNKEQFF	TGTGCCAGCAGTTCGGGACGCGGGACTAGCGGGAGTAATAAGGAGCAGTTCTTC
15	TRBV6-5	NA	many	TRBJ1-6	CASSYFDRRNSPLHF	TGTGCCAGCAGTTACTTCGACAGACGAAATTCACCCCTCCACTTT
13	TRBV27	TRBD1	many	TRBJ1-1	CATRDRQSPEAFF	TGTGCCACCAGGGACAGACAATCGCCTGAAGCTTTCTTT
14	TRBV10-3	TRBD1	few	TRBJ2-5	CAISALDRGETQYF	TGTGCCATCAGCGCCCTCGACAGGGGAGAGACCCAGTACTTC
13	TRBV19	NA	NA	TRBJ2-5	CASSTRKGETQYF	TGTGCCAGTAGTACCCGGAAGGGTGAGACCCAGTACTTC
16	TRBV5-1	TRBD2	many	TRBJ2-2	CASSLKLAGDTGELFF	TGCGCCAGCAGCTTGAAACTAGCGGGTGACACCGGGGAGCTGTTTTTT
14	TRBV20-1	NA	many	TRBJ1-3	CSAKGPLSGNTIYF	TGCAGTGCTAAGGGGCCGCTCTCTGGAAACACCATATATTTT
15	TRBV14	NA	NA	TRBJ2-7	CASSQGRVSSYEQYF	TGTGCCAGCAGCCAAGGTCGGGTCAGCTCCTACGAGCAGTACTTC
15	TRBV2	TRBD2	few	TRBJ2-1	CASSSVGGSNNEQFF	TGTGCCAGCAGTTCCGTCGGCGGGAGCAACAATGAGCAGTTCTTC
14	TRBV6-2/TRBV6-3	TRBD2	NA	TRBJ2-7	CDSKTRLAIHEQYF	TGTGACAGCAAAACGAGACTAGCGATCCACGAGCAGTACTTC
17	TRBV11-2	TRBD2	few	TRBJ2-1	CASSFRGGVAGDHEQFF	TGTGCCAGCAGCTTTAGGGGGGGGGTAGCGGGAGATCATGAGCAGTTCTTC
12	TRBV6-1	NA	few	TRBJ1-1	CATQVRGDEAFF	TGTGCCACCCAGGTCCGGGGGGATGAAGCTTTCTTT
16	TRBV7-6	NA	NA	TRBJ2-7	CASSQPDAGSSYEQYF	TGTGCCAGCAGCCAACCGGACGCGGGGAGCTCCTACGAGCAGTACTTC
16	TRBV10-3	NA	NA	TRBJ2-2	CAISAKVSANTGELFF	TGTGCCATCAGCGCCAAAGTAAGCGCGAACACCGGGGAGCTGTTTTTT
15	TRBV12-3/TRBV12-4	TRBD2	many	TRBJ2-1	CASSLTHRLAQEQFF	TGTGCCAGCAGTTTAACGCACCGACTAGCGCAAGAGCAGTTCTTC
12	TRBV12-3/TRBV12-4	NA	NA	TRBJ2-1	CALSVAGNEQFF	TGTGCCCTCTCGGTGGCCGGGAATGAGCAGTTCTTC
15	TRBV28	NA	few	TRBJ2-1	CATADGGALYNEQFF	TGTGCCACCGCAGACGGGGGAGCACTATACAATGAGCAGTTCTTC
16	TRBV9	NA	few	TRBJ2-2	CASSHLVGEDTGELFF	TGTGCCAGCAGCCACCTGGTCGGTGAGGACACCGGGGAGCTGTTTTTT
14	TRBV12-3/TRBV12-4	NA	many	TRBJ1-1	CASSLALENTEAFF	TGTGCCAGCAGTTTAGCGCTGGAGAACACTGAAGCTTTCTTT
15	TRBV7-3	TRBD2	NA	TRBJ2-3	CASSPESGRVDTQYF	TGTGCCAGCAGCCCTGAGAGCGGGAGAGTAGATACGCAGTATTTT
14	TRBV12-3/TRBV12-4	TRBD2	many	TRBJ2-1	CASSLVGGPGEQFF	TGTGCCAGCAGTTTGGTGGGAGGGCCGGGTGAGCAGTTCTTC
15	TRBV28	TRBD2	few	TRBJ2-7	CASRRLAGGSYEQYF	TGTGCCAGCAGACGACTAGCGGGAGGTTCGTACGAGCAGTACTTC
15	TRBV9	TRBD2	NA	TRBJ2-7	CASSVAAGGPYEQYF	TGTGCCAGCAGCGTAGCAGCGGGAGGGCCCTACGAGCAGTACTTC
20	TRBV5-1	NA	NA	TRBJ2-3	CASSLYLGGTMTTSTDTQYF	TGCGCCAGCAGCTTGTACCTCGGAGGGACCATGACGACTAGCACAGATACGCAGTATTTT